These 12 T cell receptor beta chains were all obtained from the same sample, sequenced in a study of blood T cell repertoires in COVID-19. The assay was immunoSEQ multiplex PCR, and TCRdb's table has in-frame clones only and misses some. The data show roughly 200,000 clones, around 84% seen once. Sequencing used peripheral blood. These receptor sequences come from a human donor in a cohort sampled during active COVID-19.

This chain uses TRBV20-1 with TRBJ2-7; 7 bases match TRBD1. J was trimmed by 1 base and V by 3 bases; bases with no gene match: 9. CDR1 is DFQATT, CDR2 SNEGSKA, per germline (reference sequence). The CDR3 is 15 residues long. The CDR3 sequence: CSASSDREWSYEQYF. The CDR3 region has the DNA TGCAGTGCTAGTAGTGACAGGGAGTGGTCCTACGAGCAGTACTTC.

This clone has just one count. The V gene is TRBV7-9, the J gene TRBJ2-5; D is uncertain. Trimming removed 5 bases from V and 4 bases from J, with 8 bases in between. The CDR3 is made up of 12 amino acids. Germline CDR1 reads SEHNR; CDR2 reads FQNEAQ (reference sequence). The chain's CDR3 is CASSRHGETQYF. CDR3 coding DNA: TGTGCCAGCAGCCGACATGGAGAGACCCAGTACTTC.

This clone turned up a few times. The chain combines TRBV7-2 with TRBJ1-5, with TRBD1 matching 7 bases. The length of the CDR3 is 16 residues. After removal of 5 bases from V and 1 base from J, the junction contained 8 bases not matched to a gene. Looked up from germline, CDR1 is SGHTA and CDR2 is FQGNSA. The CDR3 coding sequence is TGTGCCAGCAGCCCAGGGACAGAGACGAGCAATCAGCCCCAGCATTTT. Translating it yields CASSPGTETSNQPQHF.

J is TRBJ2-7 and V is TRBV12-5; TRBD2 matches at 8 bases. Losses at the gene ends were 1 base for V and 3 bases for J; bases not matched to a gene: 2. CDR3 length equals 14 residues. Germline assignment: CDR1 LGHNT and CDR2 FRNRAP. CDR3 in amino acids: CASGLGGLGYEQYF. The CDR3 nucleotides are TGTGCTAGTGGTTTGGGGGGACTAGGCTACGAGCAGTACTTC.

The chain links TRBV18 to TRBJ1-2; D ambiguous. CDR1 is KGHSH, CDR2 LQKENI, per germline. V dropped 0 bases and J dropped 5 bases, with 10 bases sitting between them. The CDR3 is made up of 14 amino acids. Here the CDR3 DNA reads TGTGCCAGCTCACCACCTTCGGGTCGGTATGGCTACACCTTC. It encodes CASSPPSGRYGYTF.

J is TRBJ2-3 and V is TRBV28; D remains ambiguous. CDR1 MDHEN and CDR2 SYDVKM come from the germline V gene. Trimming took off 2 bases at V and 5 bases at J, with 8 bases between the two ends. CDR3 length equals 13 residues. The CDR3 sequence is CASSLRARDTQYF. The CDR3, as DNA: TGTGCCAGCAGTTTACGTGCTAGAGATACGCAGTATTTT. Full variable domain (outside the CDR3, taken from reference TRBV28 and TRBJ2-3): DVKVTQSSRYLVKRTGEKVFLECVQDMDHENMFWYRQDPGLGLRLIYFSYDVKMKEKGDIPEGYSVSREKKERFSLILESASTNQTSMYLCASSLRARDTQYFGPGTRLTVL.

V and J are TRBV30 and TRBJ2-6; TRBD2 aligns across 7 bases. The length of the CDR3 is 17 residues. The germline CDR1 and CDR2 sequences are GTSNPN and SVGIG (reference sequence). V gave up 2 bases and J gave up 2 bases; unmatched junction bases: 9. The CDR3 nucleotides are TGTGCCTGGAGTCGAGGACGGACTAGAACTGGGGCCAACGTCCTGACTTTC. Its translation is CAWSRGRTRTGANVLTF.

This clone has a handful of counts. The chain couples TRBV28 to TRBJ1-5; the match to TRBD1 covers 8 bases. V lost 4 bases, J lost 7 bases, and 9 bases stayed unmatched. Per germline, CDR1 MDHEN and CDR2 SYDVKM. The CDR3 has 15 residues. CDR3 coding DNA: TGTGCCAGCAGTTCCACTCCCAGGGGGCTGCAGCCCCAGCATTTT. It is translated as CASSSTPRGLQPQHF.

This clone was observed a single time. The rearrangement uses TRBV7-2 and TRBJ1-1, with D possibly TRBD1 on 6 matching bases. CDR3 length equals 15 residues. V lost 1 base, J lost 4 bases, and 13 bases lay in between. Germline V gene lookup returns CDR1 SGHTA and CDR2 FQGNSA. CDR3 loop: CASSLGRGLGTEAFF. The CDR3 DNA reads TGTGCCAGCAGCTTAGGCAGGGGCCTGGGCACTGAAGCTTTCTTT.

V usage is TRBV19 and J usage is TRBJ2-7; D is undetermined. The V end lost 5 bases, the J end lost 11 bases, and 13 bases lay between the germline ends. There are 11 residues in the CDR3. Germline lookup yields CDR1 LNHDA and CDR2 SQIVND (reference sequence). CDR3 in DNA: TGTGCCAGTAGTCCCCCTCTGGGCGAGTACTTC. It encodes CASSPPLGEYF.

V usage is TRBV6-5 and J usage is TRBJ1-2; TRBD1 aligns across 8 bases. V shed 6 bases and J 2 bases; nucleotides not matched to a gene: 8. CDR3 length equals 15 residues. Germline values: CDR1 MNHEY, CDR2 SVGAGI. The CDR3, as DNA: TGTGCCAGCAGCCGGAGGACAGGGTCGAACTATGGCTACACCTTC. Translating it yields CASSRRTGSNYGYTF.

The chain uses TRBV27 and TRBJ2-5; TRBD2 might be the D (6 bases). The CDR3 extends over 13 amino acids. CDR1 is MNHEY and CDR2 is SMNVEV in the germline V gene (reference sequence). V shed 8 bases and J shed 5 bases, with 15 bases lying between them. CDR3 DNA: TGTGCCAGCGCTCCTTCACGGGGGGAGACCCAGTACTTC. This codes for CASAPSRGETQYF.